The table lists the clone carrying this T cell receptor beta chain with a few counts. Its cognate antigen is unknown. The entry originates in a study of early stage breast cancer tumors. Each sample had two DNA replicates, around 0.53 ug blood or about 1.5 ug tissue. The method was immunoSEQ multiplex PCR; TCRdb's version includes in-frame clones alone and lacks a portion of them. The sample holds some 72,000 clones, roughly 84% seen once. Points from the study as a whole: Blood repertoires resembled normal breast more than tumor. Functional markers like CD4, CD8 and FOXP3 were missed in bulk sequencing.

The CDR3 covers 14 residues. V was trimmed by 5 bases and J by 6 bases, leaving 14 bases between them. Looked up from germline, CDR1 is GTSNPN and CDR2 is SVGIG (reference sequence). This TCR derives from a person between 55 and 70 years old with breast cancer. The chain combines TRBV30 with TRBJ1-6; D is ambiguous. Source material: blood. CDR3 in DNA: TGTGCCTGGCGGATAGGGAGATTTAATTCACCCCTCCACTTT. Amino acids: CAWRIGRFNSPLHF.